The next 14 T cell receptor beta chains were all read from a single sample in a study of T cell changes during pregnancy in multiple sclerosis. Profiled with immunoSEQ multiplex PCR; TCRdb holds only in-frame clones, not every one. Of some 95,000 clones listed, 80% to 95% are singletons. The input for sequencing was peripheral blood, taken in the first trimester of pregnancy. These receptor sequences come from a female donor with multiple sclerosis, enrolled in a pregnancy study.

This clone was picked up one time. This chain uses TRBV25-1 with TRBJ2-1; TRBD2 might be the D (5 bases). Trimming stripped 5 bases from V and 6 bases from J, with 14 bases between. The germline CDR1 and CDR2 sequences are MGHDK and SYGVNS. The CDR3 sequence is 14 residues long. The CDR3 reads CASSTVGARNEQFF. CDR3 in DNA: TGTGCCAGCAGTACGGTGGGAGCCCGCAATGAGCAGTTCTTC.

The rearrangement links TRBV7-8 to TRBJ2-2; the match to TRBD2 covers 8 bases. Germline trimming cut 8 bases from V and 7 bases from J; bases unmatched to any gene: 15. The CDR3 covers 16 residues. Germline V gives CDR1 SGHVS, CDR2 FQNEAQ. CDR3 loop: CASSPGPAGAGGELFF. The CDR3 DNA follows: TGTGCCAGCTCACCGGGTCCAGCGGGAGCGGGCGGGGAGCTGTTTTTT.

Here the CDR3 DNA reads TGTGCCAGCAGTTATACAGGGGGGTATGGTGGAAACACCATATATTTT. Its translation is CASSYTGGYGGNTIYF. The rearrangement joins TRBV28 to TRBJ1-3; 8 nucleotides agree with TRBD1. The CDR3 totals 16 residues. In germline, CDR1 is MDHEN, CDR2 SYDVKM. With 4 bases clipped from V and 3 bases from J, the junction kept 8 bases outside the gene matches.

CDR3 amino acids: CATSRDFQTSEGSEQYF. The CDR3 DNA is TGTGCCACCAGCAGAGATTTCCAGACTAGCGAGGGCTCCGAGCAGTACTTC. The chain has TRBV15 and TRBJ2-7, with 8 bases aligning to TRBD2. CDR1 is LNHNV and CDR2 is YYDKDF in the germline V gene (reference sequence). The ends lost 0 bases at V and 6 bases at J; junction bases unmatched: 13. This CDR3 spans 17 amino acids.

The chain is built from TRBV5-4 and TRBJ2-3; D not resolved. The CDR3 is made up of 13 amino acids. Trimming took off 4 bases at V and 0 bases at J, with 6 bases between the two ends. Germline loops: CDR1 SGHNT, CDR2 YYREEE (reference sequence). Here the CDR3 reads CASSTHSTDTQYF. The DNA of the CDR3 is TGTGCCAGCAGCACACATAGCACAGATACGCAGTATTTT.

The chain uses TRBV12-5 and TRBJ2-7, with TRBD2 as a possible D gene (6 bases). V lost 10 bases to trimming and J lost 0 bases, with 13 bases between them. Germline V gives CDR1 LGHNT, CDR2 FRNRAP. The CDR3 loop spans 13 amino acids. CDR3 amino acids: CATTGTLSYEQYF. The CDR3 region has the DNA TGTGCTACTACCGGGACTCTCTCCTACGAGCAGTACTTC.

V usage is TRBV13 and J usage is TRBJ2-7; D is uncertain. V was shortened by 6 bases and J by 6 bases, with 9 bases between the two germline ends. Germline V CDR1 and CDR2: PRHDT, FYEKMQ (reference sequence). The CDR3 totals 11 residues. CDR3 sequence reads: CASSSVSEQYF. The CDR3 DNA follows: TGTGCCAGCAGTTCGGTTTCCGAGCAGTACTTC.

The chain is built from TRBV6-1 and TRBJ1-2; the D gene is possibly TRBD1 (6 bases). CDR3 length: 15 residues. Trimming stripped 7 bases from V and 4 bases from J, with 19 bases between. The germline CDR1 and CDR2 sequences are MNHNS and SASEGT. The CDR3 loop reads CASTSSYRVLYGYTF. The CDR3 DNA reads as TGTGCCAGCACTTCCTCGTACAGGGTTCTCTATGGCTACACCTTC.

The chain employs TRBV4-1 and TRBJ1-6; 8 bases map to TRBD1. Germline V CDR1 and CDR2: MGHRA, YSYEKL. J lost 7 bases, V lost 4 bases, and 3 bases had no gene match. CDR3 size: 14 residues. In DNA, the CDR3 is TGCGCCAGCAGCCTCGGACAGGGAAATTCACCCCTCCACTTT. This translates into CASSLGQGNSPLHF.

The rearrangement joins TRBV5-1 to TRBJ2-7; 7 nucleotides agree with TRBD2. V shed 0 bases and J 4 bases; nucleotides not matched to a gene: 7. Per the germline V gene, CDR1 is SGHRS and CDR2 is YFSETQ. The CDR3 totals 15 residues. This CDR3 is CASSLGLAQKYEQYF. CDR3 DNA: TGCGCCAGCAGCTTGGGACTAGCCCAAAAATACGAGCAGTACTTC. Using reference TRBV5-1 and TRBJ2-7 for the parts outside the CDR3, the full variable domain is KAGVTQTPRYLIKTRGQQVTLSCSPISGHRSVSWYQQTPGQGLQFLFEYFSETQRNKGNFPGRFSGRQFSNSRSEMNVSTLELGDSALYLCASSLGLAQKYEQYFGPGTRLTVT.

The chain recombines TRBV19 with TRBJ2-6, with D tentatively TRBD2 (5 bases). Trimming shortened V by 3 bases and J by 0 bases, and 18 bases separated the two germline ends. CDR1 is LNHDA and CDR2 is SQIVND in the germline V gene (reference sequence). The length of the CDR3 is 19 residues. The CDR3 spells CASSIGMDFYDSGANVLTF. CDR3 nucleotides: TGTGCCAGTAGTATTGGGATGGACTTTTACGACTCTGGGGCCAACGTCCTGACTTTC.

Remarks on this clone: One junction end disagrees with the germline gene, perhaps due to a read error. The rearrangement uses TRBV27 and TRBJ2-1, with TRBD2 matching 10 bases. Germline loops: CDR1 MNHEY, CDR2 SMNVEV (reference sequence). The CDR3 runs 15 residues. The CDR3 here is CASGLLAGDRYRQFF. DNA of the CDR3: TGTGCCAGCGGTTTGCTAGCGGGAGACCGGTATCGGCAGTTCTTC.

This clone has just a few counts. This chain links TRBV5-1 with TRBJ2-3, with D possibly being TRBD1 (5 bases). The CDR3 sequence is 16 residues long. Trimming stripped 0 bases from V and 4 bases from J, with 15 bases between. CDR1 and CDR2 (germline): SGHRS, YFSETQ. The CDR3 sequence is CASSLVVGRGPDTQYF. The CDR3 DNA sequence: TGCGCCAGCAGCTTGGTTGTGGGGCGCGGTCCAGATACGCAGTATTTT.

The chain carries TRBV4-1 and TRBJ2-3, with TRBD1 identical over 9 bases. The V and J ends lost 0 bases and 5 bases, in that order; junction bases with no gene match: 9. This CDR3 is 17 amino acids long. Germline loops: CDR1 MGHRA, CDR2 YSYEKL. The CDR3 spells CASSQDKGQGGKDTQYF. The CDR3 DNA reads as TGCGCCAGCAGCCAAGATAAGGGACAGGGAGGGAAAGATACGCAGTATTTT.